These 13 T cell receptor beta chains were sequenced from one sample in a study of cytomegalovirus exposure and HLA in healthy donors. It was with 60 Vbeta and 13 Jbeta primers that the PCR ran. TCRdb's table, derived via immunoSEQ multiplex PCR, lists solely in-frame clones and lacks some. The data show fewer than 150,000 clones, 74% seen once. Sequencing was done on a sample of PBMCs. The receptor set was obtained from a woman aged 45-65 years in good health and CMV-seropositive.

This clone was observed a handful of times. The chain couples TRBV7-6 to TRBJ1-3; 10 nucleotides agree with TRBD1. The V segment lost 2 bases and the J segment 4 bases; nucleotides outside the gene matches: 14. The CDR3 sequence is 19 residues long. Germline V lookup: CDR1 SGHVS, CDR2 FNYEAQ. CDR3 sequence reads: CASSLWPGQGPPKGNTIYF. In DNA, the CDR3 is TGTGCCAGCAGCTTATGGCCGGGACAGGGGCCGCCCAAAGGAAACACCATATATTTT.

CDR3 nucleotides: TGTGCCAGCAGTAAGACAGCTGGGGCCAACGTCCTGACTTTC. It codes for CASSKTAGANVLTF. The chain uses TRBV7-2 and TRBJ2-6; D is perhaps TRBD1 (5 bases). With 6 bases removed from V and 2 bases from J, the gap between germline ends came to 8 bases. Germline values: CDR1 SGHTA, CDR2 FQGNSA. The CDR3 length is 14 residues.

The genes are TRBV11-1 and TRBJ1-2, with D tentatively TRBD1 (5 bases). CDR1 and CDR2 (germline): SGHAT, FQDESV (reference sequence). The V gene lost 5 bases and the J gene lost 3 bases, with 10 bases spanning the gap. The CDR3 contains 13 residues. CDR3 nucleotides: TGTGCCAGCAGCCCACAGGACGACTATGGCTACACCTTC. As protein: CASSPQDDYGYTF.

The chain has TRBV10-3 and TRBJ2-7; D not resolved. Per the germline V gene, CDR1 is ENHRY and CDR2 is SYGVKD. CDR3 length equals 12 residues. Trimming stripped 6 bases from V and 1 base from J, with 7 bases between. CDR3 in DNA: TGTGCCATCAGGGCGGCGTCCTACGAGCAGTACTTC. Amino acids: CAIRAASYEQYF.

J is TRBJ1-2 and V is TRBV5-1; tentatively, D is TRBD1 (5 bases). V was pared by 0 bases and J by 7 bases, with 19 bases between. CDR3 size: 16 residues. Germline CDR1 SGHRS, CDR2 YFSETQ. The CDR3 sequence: CASSLGNSPGRGGYTF. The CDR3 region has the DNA TGCGCCAGCAGCTTGGGAAATTCCCCGGGGAGGGGTGGCTACACCTTC.

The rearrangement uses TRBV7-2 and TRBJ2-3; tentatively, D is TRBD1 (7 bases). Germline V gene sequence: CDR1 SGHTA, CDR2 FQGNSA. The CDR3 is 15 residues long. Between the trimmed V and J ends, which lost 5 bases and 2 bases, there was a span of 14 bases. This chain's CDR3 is CASSEQGGPTDTQYF. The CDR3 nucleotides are TGTGCCAGCAGCGAGCAGGGGGGCCCCACAGATACGCAGTATTTT.

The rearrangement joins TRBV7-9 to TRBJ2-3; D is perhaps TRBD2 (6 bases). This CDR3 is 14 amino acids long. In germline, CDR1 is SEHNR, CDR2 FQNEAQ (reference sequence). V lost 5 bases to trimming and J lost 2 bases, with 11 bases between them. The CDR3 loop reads CASSRRGTTDTQYF. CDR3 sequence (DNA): TGTGCCAGCAGCCGTCGGGGGACCACAGATACGCAGTATTTT. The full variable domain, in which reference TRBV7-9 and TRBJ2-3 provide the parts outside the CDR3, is DTGVSQNPRHKITKRGQNVTFRCDPISEHNRLYWYRQTLGQGPEFLTYFQNEAQLEKSRLLSDRFSAERPKGSFSTLEIQRTEQGDSAMYLCASSRRGTTDTQYFGPGTRLTVL.

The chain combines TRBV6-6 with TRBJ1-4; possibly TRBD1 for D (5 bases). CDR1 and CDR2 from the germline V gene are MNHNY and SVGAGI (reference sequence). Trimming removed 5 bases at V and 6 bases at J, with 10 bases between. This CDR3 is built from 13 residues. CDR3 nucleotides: TGTGCCAGCAGTGACGACAGCTATGAAAAACTGTTTTTT. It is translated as CASSDDSYEKLFF.

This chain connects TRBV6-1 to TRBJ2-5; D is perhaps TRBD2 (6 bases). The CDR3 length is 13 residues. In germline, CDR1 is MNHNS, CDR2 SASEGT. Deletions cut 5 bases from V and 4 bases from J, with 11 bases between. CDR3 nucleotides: TGTGCCAGCAGTCCGGGAGCCCCAGAGACCCAGTACTTC. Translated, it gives CASSPGAPETQYF.

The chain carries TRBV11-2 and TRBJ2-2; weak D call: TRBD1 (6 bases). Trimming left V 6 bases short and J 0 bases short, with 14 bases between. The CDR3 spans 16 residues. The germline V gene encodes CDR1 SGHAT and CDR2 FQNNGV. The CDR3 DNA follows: TGTGCCAGCAGTCAGACAGGTCAAACGAACACCGGGGAGCTGTTTTTT. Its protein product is CASSQTGQTNTGELFF.

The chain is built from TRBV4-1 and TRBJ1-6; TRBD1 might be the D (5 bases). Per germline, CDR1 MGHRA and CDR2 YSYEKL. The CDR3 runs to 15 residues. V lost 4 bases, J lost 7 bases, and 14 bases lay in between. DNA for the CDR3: TGCGCCAGCAGCCCCGGGGGAATCTCGAATTCACCCCTCCACTTT. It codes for CASSPGGISNSPLHF.

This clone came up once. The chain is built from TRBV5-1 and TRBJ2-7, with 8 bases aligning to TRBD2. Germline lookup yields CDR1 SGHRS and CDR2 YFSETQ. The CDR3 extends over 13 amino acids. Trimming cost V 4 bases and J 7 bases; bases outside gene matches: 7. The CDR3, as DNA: TGCGCCAGCAGCGCGGGGACTAGTTGGGAGCAGTACTTC. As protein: CASSAGTSWEQYF.

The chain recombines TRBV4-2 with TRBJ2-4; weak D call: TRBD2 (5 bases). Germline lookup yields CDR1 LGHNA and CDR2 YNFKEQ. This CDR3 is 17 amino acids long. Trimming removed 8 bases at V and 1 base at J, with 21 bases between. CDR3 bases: TGTGCCAGCGAGCGGATTTCGAGGTGGGTGGCCAAAAACATTCAGTACTTC. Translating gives CASERISRWVAKNIQYF.